Below, one TCR beta chain is given with its context. Clones were sequenced by immunoSEQ multiplex PCR, and TCRdb holds only the in-frame ones, with some missing. The repertoire holds a few hundred thousand clones, roughly 87% seen once, with around 15% in the top ten. This sample was included in a study of shared clonotypes between healthy human individuals. The source material was memory CD8+ T cells sorted from blood. Noted subset: CD45RO+ cells pooled with CCR7-negative TemRA cells. The clonotype comes from a man in his late teens or twenties in good health.

The CDR3 coding sequence is TGTGCCAGCAGCTCACTTCAAGAGGCAGCCAACACAGATACGCAGTATTTT. It codes for CASSSLQEAANTDTQYF. This chain joins TRBV5-8 and TRBJ2-3; no firm D call. Germline loops: CDR1 SGHTS, CDR2 YDEGEE. V dropped 3 bases and J dropped 2 bases, with 19 bases sitting between them. The CDR3 is 17 amino acids.